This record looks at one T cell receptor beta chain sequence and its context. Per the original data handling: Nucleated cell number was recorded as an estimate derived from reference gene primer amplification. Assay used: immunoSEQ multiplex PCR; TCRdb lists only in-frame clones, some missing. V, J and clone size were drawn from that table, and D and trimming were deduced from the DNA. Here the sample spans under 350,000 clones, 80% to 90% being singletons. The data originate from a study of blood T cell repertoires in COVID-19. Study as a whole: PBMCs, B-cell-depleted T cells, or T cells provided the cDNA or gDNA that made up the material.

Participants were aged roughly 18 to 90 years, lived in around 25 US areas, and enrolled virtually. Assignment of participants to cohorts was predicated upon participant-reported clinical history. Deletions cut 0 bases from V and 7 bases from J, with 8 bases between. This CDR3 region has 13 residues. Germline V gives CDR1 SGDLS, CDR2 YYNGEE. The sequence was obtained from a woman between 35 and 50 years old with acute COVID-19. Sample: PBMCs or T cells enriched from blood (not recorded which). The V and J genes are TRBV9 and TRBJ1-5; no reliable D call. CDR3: CASSVAEGQPQHF. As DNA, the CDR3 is TGTGCCAGCAGCGTAGCGGAGGGACAGCCCCAGCATTTT. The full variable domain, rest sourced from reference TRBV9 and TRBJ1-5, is DSGVTQTPKHLITATGQRVTLRCSPRSGDLSVYWYQQSLDQGLQFLIQYYNGEERAKGNILERFSAQQFPDLHSELNLSSLELGDSALYFCASSVAEGQPQHFGDGTRLSIL.